This TCR beta chain is from a study of cytomegalovirus exposure and HLA in healthy donors. Some clones are missing from TCRdb's copy, which holds only in-frame ones; the method was immunoSEQ multiplex PCR. The table includes a few hundred thousand clones, just over 85% detected once. Study results and caveats: One later analysis, an examination of the 90 to 150 validation repertoires, found that first-cohort TCR clusters tended to co-occur in them.

The CDR3 has 18 amino acids. The germline gives CDR1 SGHDT, CDR2 YYEEEE. V lost 8 bases, J lost 5 bases, and 31 bases lay in between. Worth noting for this clone: Its antigen is not identified.

Source material: PBMCs. The clonotype originates from a woman in her late teens or twenties in good health and CMV-seronegative. The gene calls are TRBV5-6 and TRBJ2-5, with D unclear. The CDR3 DNA follows: TGTGCCAGACTCCATTGGGCCCCTTGGCCCGATTTGACGGAGACCCAGTACTTC. It translates to CARLHWAPWPDLTETQYF.